The 25 T cell receptor beta chains in this list originate from one sample, sequenced in a study of blood T cell repertoires in COVID-19. Assay: immunoSEQ multiplex PCR; the TCRdb copy retains only in-frame clones and omits some. The sample gives 100,000 to 150,000 clones, about 88% of which show up once; 1.5% is in the top ten. Source material: peripheral blood. These receptors were obtained from a human donor in a cohort sampled during active COVID-19.

The chain uses TRBV11-2 and TRBJ1-5; perhaps TRBD1 as D (5 bases). V shed 1 base and J shed 7 bases, with 14 bases lying between them. CDR1 and CDR2 (germline): SGHAT, FQNNGV. The CDR3 is 15 residues long. Here the CDR3 DNA reads TGTGCCAGCAGCTTAGCCGACGGGGGAAGCCAGCCCCAGCATTTT. Residues: CASSLADGGSQPQHF.

V usage is TRBV28 and J usage is TRBJ2-1; unclear D gene. The CDR3 is 14 amino acids. Germline-derived CDR1 and CDR2 are MDHEN and SYDVKM. Trimming removed 4 bases at V and 10 bases at J, with 17 bases between. In DNA, the CDR3 is TGTGCCAGCAGTTCCCTTGACGTGACCGGGGAGCAGTTCTTC. This sequence encodes CASSSLDVTGEQFF.

This chain uses TRBV19 with TRBJ2-7; possibly TRBD2 for D (6 bases). V lost 1 base and J 7 bases, leaving 20 bases between the germline ends. The CDR3 has 16 residues. The germline V gene has CDR1 LNHDA and CDR2 SQIVND (reference sequence). The CDR3 bases are TGTGCCAGTAGTATAGTTTTGGCACCCATCCGGGGGGAGCAGTACTTC. Translation: CASSIVLAPIRGEQYF.

V usage is TRBV7-2 and J usage is TRBJ2-5, with TRBD2 matching over 12 bases. The CDR3 length is 16 residues. Germline CDR1 and CDR2: SGHTA and FQGNSA. The V segment lost 5 bases and the J segment 4 bases; nucleotides outside the gene matches: 8. The DNA for the CDR3 is TGTGCCAGCAGCCCCTGGTTACTAGCGGGGGGAGAGACCCAGTACTTC. This encodes CASSPWLLAGGETQYF. Together with reference TRBV7-2 and TRBJ2-5, the CDR3 gives the full variable domain: GAGVSQSPSNKVTEKGKDVELRCDPISGHTALYWYRQSLGQGLEFLIYFQGNSAPDKSGLPSDRFSAERTGGSVSTLTIQRTQQEDSAVYLCASSPWLLAGGETQYFGPGTRLLVL.

This sequence joins TRBV28 and TRBJ2-7; no reliable D call. Germline lookup yields CDR1 MDHEN and CDR2 SYDVKM. The V gene lost 7 bases and the J gene lost 6 bases, with 22 bases spanning the gap. The CDR3 length is 15 residues. Here the CDR3 DNA reads TGTGCCAGCACTTCCGTTTCGTTGATGGCTGGCGAGCAGTACTTC. Encoded protein: CASTSVSLMAGEQYF.

The chain couples TRBV10-3 to TRBJ2-7, with TRBD1 identical over 7 bases. V shed 6 bases, J shed 2 bases, and the junction held 10 bases outside the gene matches. Germline CDR1 ENHRY, CDR2 SYGVKD. The CDR3 runs to 15 residues. The CDR3 spells CAIRNTGTATYEQYF. DNA for the CDR3: TGTGCCATCAGAAATACCGGGACAGCGACCTACGAGCAGTACTTC.

The table lists this clone with a few counts. This chain links TRBV2 with TRBJ2-7; no clear D. Per germline, CDR1 SNHLY and CDR2 FYNNEI. The CDR3 is made up of 15 amino acids. Trimming took 2 bases from V and 2 from J, leaving 13 bases between them. This CDR3 is CASSEKLPGPYEQYF. The CDR3 DNA is TGTGCCAGCAGTGAAAAACTTCCAGGCCCCTACGAGCAGTACTTC.

This chain links TRBV5-4 with TRBJ2-5; 12 bases align to TRBD2. Germline V lookup: CDR1 SGHNT, CDR2 YYREEE (reference sequence). Losses at the gene ends were 2 bases for V and 2 bases for J; bases not matched to a gene: 1. The CDR3 totals 15 residues. CDR3 DNA: TGTGCCAGCAGCTTTGGACTAGCGGGGCAAGAGACCCAGTACTTC. Protein product: CASSFGLAGQETQYF. The complete variable domain, with remaining parts taken from reference TRBV5-4 and TRBJ2-5, reads ETGVTQSPTHLIKTRGQQVTLRCSSQSGHNTVSWYQQALGQGPQFIFQYYREEENGRGNFPPRFSGLQFPNYSSELNVNALELDDSALYLCASSFGLAGQETQYFGPGTRLLVL.

The chain joins TRBV5-6 to TRBJ1-1, with D maybe TRBD1 (5 bases). The CDR3 length is 14 residues. With 4 bases removed from V and 11 bases from J, the gap between germline ends came to 21 bases. The V gene's germline CDR1 is SGHDT and CDR2 YYEEEE. CDR3 residues: CASSPGFKGLGAFF. CDR3 coding DNA: TGTGCCAGCAGCCCCGGATTTAAGGGACTGGGGGCTTTCTTT.

This clone has just one count. V is TRBV15 and J is TRBJ1-5; unclear D gene. CDR3 size: 15 residues. The V gene lost 5 bases and the J gene lost 1 base, with 12 bases spanning the gap. Germline V gene lookup returns CDR1 LNHNV and CDR2 YYDKDF (reference sequence). CDR3 DNA sequence: TGTGCCACCAGCTATTCGGGAGGAAGCAATCAGCCCCAGCATTTT. Amino acids: CATSYSGGSNQPQHF.

This chain links TRBV28 with TRBJ2-1; 9 bases match TRBD2. The CDR3 consists of 14 residues. Germline V gives CDR1 MDHEN, CDR2 SYDVKM. The junction had 5 bases not matched to a gene; V was cut back by 8 bases and J by 3 bases. This chain's CDR3 is CASLAGGVYNEQFF. The CDR3 nucleotides read TGTGCCAGCCTCGCGGGAGGGGTCTACAATGAGCAGTTCTTC.

This chain connects TRBV12-3 or TRBV12-4 to TRBJ2-7; 7 nucleotides agree with TRBD1. The CDR3 loop spans 13 amino acids. V dropped 6 bases and J dropped 1; count of bases not matched to a gene: 3. The CDR3 nucleotides read TGTGCCAGCAGCCCGGGACAGTCCTACGAGCAGTACTTC. Its translation is CASSPGQSYEQYF.

This clone is a singleton in its sample. V gene TRBV3-1 (or the pseudogene TRBV3-2) combines with J gene TRBJ2-5; TRBD2 aligns across 7 bases. Germline CDR1 is LGHDT and CDR2 is YNNKEL (reference sequence). The CDR3 runs 14 residues. V trimming: 3 bases; J trimming: 4 bases; junction bases outside the gene matches: 5. CDR3 nucleotide sequence: TGTGCCAGCAGCCACGCGGGAGTTCTAGAGACCCAGTACTTC. Its protein is CASSHAGVLETQYF.

V is TRBV24-1 and J is TRBJ2-5; D may be TRBD2 (6 bases). This CDR3 contains 16 residues. Trimming cost V 4 bases and J 2 bases, with 16 bases left between them. The germline V gene encodes CDR1 KGHDR and CDR2 SFDVKD. The CDR3 nucleotides read TGTGCCACCAGTGAAAGGAAGGGACTGACGCAAGAGACCCAGTACTTC. Translation: CATSERKGLTQETQYF.

The rearrangement uses TRBV4-1 and TRBJ2-1, with a weak D call TRBD2 (6 bases). The CDR3 length is 15 residues. V gave up 0 bases and J gave up 0 bases, with 6 bases separating them. Germline loops: CDR1 MGHRA, CDR2 YSYEKL. CDR3 DNA: TGCGCCAGCAGCCAAGACGGGAGCTCCTACAATGAGCAGTTCTTC. Translating gives CASSQDGSSYNEQFF.

V usage is TRBV27 and J usage is TRBJ1-6; D is undetermined. Germline CDR1 and CDR2: MNHEY and SMNVEV (reference sequence). Trimming pared 6 bases from V and 6 bases from J, leaving 9 bases between. The CDR3 covers 13 residues. The CDR3 DNA sequence: TGTGCCAGCAGACAAACCTCTAATTCACCCCTCCACTTT. This encodes CASRQTSNSPLHF.

This clone appeared a single time. The rearrangement links TRBV24-1 to TRBJ1-2; the D gene is possibly TRBD1 (5 bases). Trimming removed 3 bases at V and 1 base at J, with 8 bases between. Germline loops: CDR1 KGHDR, CDR2 SFDVKD. The CDR3 has 14 amino acids. CDR3: CATSDRTLNYGYTF. The CDR3 DNA follows: TGTGCCACCAGTGATCGGACACTTAACTATGGCTACACCTTC.

This clone was seen more than once but under ten times. The chain employs TRBV13 and TRBJ2-6, with no clear D. The CDR3 covers 14 residues. Germline CDR1 PRHDT, CDR2 FYEKMQ (reference sequence). V was pared by 5 bases and J by 3 bases, with 8 bases between. The CDR3: CASSRERGANVLTF. The DNA of the CDR3 is TGTGCCAGCAGCAGAGAACGTGGGGCCAACGTCCTGACTTTC.

This sequence joins TRBV11-3 and TRBJ2-3, with a possible D match to TRBD1 (6 bases). Trimming shortened V by 1 base and J by 5 bases, and 10 bases separated the two germline ends. The CDR3 contains 14 residues. Germline loops: CDR1 SGHNT, CDR2 YENEEA. The DNA for the CDR3 is TGTGCCAGCAGCTTAGGAACCAGGGGAGATACGCAGTATTTT. Translation: CASSLGTRGDTQYF.

The chain combines TRBV7-9 with TRBJ2-3; 10 bases map to TRBD2. The CDR3 covers 15 residues. The V segment lost 2 bases and the J segment 6 bases; nucleotides outside the gene matches: 5. The V gene's germline CDR1 is SEHNR and CDR2 FQNEAQ (reference sequence). The CDR3 loop reads CASSLLAGVSDTQYF. DNA of the CDR3: TGTGCCAGCAGCTTACTAGCGGGAGTCTCGGATACGCAGTATTTT.

This chain joins TRBV19 and TRBJ2-3, with D possibly being TRBD2 (6 bases). CDR1 is LNHDA and CDR2 is SQIVND in the germline V gene (reference sequence). The CDR3 covers 12 residues. With 10 bases removed from V and 3 bases from J, the gap between germline ends came to 11 bases. Here the CDR3 DNA reads TGTGCCACCATGGAGGGAACAGATACGCAGTATTTT. Translation: CATMEGTDTQYF.

The sample holds one count of this clone. The gene calls are TRBV28 and TRBJ2-3, with 12 nucleotides matching TRBD2. The CDR3 runs to 18 residues. Per germline, CDR1 MDHEN and CDR2 SYDVKM. V shed 4 bases, J shed 6 bases, and the junction held 14 bases outside the gene matches. The CDR3 coding sequence is TGTGCCAGCAGTTCCCTGAATTTACTAGCGGGAGGTACCGATACGCAGTATTTT. Translation gives CASSSLNLLAGGTDTQYF. Filled out from reference TRBV28 and TRBJ2-3, the complete variable domain reads DVKVTQSSRYLVKRTGEKVFLECVQDMDHENMFWYRQDPGLGLRLIYFSYDVKMKEKGDIPEGYSVSREKKERFSLILESASTNQTSMYLCASSSLNLLAGGTDTQYFGPGTRLTVL.

This chain uses TRBV5-1 with TRBJ1-2; 10 bases are a match to TRBD1. The trim removed 4 bases at V and 2 bases at J, leaving 5 bases unmatched. Germline values: CDR1 SGHRS, CDR2 YFSETQ. This CDR3 region has 15 residues. CDR3 nucleotides: TGCGCCAGCAGCCCGGTGGGACAGGGGAACTATGGCTACACCTTC. It translates to CASSPVGQGNYGYTF. Full variable domain (remainder filled in from reference TRBV5-1 and TRBJ1-2): KAGVTQTPRYLIKTRGQQVTLSCSPISGHRSVSWYQQTPGQGLQFLFEYFSETQRNKGNFPGRFSGRQFSNSRSEMNVSTLELGDSALYLCASSPVGQGNYGYTFGSGTRLTVV.

The chain carries TRBV24-1 and TRBJ2-1; tentative D call: TRBD1 (5 bases). Trimming took 1 base from V and 6 from J, leaving 12 bases between them. This CDR3 contains 15 residues. CDR1 and CDR2 from the germline V gene are KGHDR and SFDVKD. CDR3 in DNA: TGTGCCACCAGTGATTTTGCAGGGTCTAGCAATGAGCAGTTCTTC. It yields the protein CATSDFAGSSNEQFF.

This chain uses TRBV10-1 with TRBJ2-7; TRBD2 matches at 7 bases. J was trimmed by 6 bases and V by 3 bases; bases with no gene match: 17. Germline-derived CDR1 and CDR2 are WNHNN and SYGVQD (reference sequence). The CDR3 runs to 17 residues. DNA of the CDR3: TGCGCCAGCAGTGACCCCATTGGGCGGGGGTATTTATCCGAGCAGTACTTC. This sequence encodes CASSDPIGRGYLSEQYF.